This paragraph reports one TCR beta chain. The record originates from a study of early stage breast cancer tumors. Produced via immunoSEQ multiplex PCR; TCRdb's table is partial and in-frame only. The table has 9,500 to 10,000 clones, 64% seen once. Germline CDR1 is DFQATT and CDR2 is SNEGSKA (reference sequence). With 5 bases removed from V and 9 bases from J, the gap between germline ends came to 13 bases. The CDR3 length is 11 residues. Sequencing was performed on breast tumor tissue. The TCR was taken from a person between 55 and 69 years old with breast cancer. J is TRBJ2-5 and V is TRBV20-1; perhaps TRBD1 as D (6 bases). The CDR3, as DNA: TGCAGTGCTGCAACAGGGTCCTCCCAGTACTTC. This sequence encodes CSAATGSSQYF.